A single T cell receptor beta chain is shown here with its context. What it binds is unknown. The sample belongs to a study of blood T cells in healthy people across ages. Study results and limitations: A greater number of naive CD4+ cells and higher diversity distinguished long-lived donors from aged donors.

Isolation recovered at least 7 million PBMCs from every sample. For the second PCR, which ran for 7 to 11 cycles, a sample-barcoded 5' primer and a J-beta primer mix were used. TCRdb re-called the 5' RACE reads with MiXCR, one entry per CDR3 protein. The sample has 720,000 or so distinct CDR3 sequences; 40% to 45% are singletons. Sequenced input: blood. The receptor was isolated from a man at least 80 years old in good health.

The CDR3 here is CSARGDRGLDTQYF. The CDR3 DNA sequence: TGCAGTGCTAGGGGGGACAGGGGGCTGGATACGCAGTATTTT. The genes are TRBV20-1 and TRBJ2-3; 12 nucleotides match TRBD1. Germline V lookup: CDR1 DFQATT, CDR2 SNEGSKA (reference sequence). This CDR3 has 14 residues. After removal of 3 bases from V and 6 bases from J, the junction contained 4 bases not matched to a gene.